This T cell receptor beta chain was observed in a study of blood T cell repertoires in COVID-19. The wider study: T cells, B-cell-depleted T cells, or PBMCs provided the cDNA or gDNA that served as material.

Using immunoSEQ multiplex PCR, the repertoire was profiled, and TCRdb retains in-frame clones only, with some absent. Among some 170,000 clones, roughly 84% were seen once, and the ten largest hold 15%. Membership in each cohort depended on participant-reported clinical history. In Cohort 3, a recovered donor had either two negative PCRs, clearance, or symptom resolution. This receptor was taken from a man aged 45-65 years who had recovered from COVID-19. The specimen sequenced was PBMCs or T cells enriched from blood (not recorded which).

Here the CDR3 reads CASSQGPRNSPLHF. CDR3 coding DNA: TGTGCCAGCAGCCAGGGTCCTCGTAATTCACCCCTCCACTTT. This chain uses TRBV7-9 with TRBJ1-6; the D gene is possibly TRBD1 (5 bases). The CDR3 sequence is 14 residues long. CDR1 is SEHNR, CDR2 FQNEAQ, per germline (reference sequence). V dropped 5 bases and J dropped 6 bases, with 11 bases sitting between them.